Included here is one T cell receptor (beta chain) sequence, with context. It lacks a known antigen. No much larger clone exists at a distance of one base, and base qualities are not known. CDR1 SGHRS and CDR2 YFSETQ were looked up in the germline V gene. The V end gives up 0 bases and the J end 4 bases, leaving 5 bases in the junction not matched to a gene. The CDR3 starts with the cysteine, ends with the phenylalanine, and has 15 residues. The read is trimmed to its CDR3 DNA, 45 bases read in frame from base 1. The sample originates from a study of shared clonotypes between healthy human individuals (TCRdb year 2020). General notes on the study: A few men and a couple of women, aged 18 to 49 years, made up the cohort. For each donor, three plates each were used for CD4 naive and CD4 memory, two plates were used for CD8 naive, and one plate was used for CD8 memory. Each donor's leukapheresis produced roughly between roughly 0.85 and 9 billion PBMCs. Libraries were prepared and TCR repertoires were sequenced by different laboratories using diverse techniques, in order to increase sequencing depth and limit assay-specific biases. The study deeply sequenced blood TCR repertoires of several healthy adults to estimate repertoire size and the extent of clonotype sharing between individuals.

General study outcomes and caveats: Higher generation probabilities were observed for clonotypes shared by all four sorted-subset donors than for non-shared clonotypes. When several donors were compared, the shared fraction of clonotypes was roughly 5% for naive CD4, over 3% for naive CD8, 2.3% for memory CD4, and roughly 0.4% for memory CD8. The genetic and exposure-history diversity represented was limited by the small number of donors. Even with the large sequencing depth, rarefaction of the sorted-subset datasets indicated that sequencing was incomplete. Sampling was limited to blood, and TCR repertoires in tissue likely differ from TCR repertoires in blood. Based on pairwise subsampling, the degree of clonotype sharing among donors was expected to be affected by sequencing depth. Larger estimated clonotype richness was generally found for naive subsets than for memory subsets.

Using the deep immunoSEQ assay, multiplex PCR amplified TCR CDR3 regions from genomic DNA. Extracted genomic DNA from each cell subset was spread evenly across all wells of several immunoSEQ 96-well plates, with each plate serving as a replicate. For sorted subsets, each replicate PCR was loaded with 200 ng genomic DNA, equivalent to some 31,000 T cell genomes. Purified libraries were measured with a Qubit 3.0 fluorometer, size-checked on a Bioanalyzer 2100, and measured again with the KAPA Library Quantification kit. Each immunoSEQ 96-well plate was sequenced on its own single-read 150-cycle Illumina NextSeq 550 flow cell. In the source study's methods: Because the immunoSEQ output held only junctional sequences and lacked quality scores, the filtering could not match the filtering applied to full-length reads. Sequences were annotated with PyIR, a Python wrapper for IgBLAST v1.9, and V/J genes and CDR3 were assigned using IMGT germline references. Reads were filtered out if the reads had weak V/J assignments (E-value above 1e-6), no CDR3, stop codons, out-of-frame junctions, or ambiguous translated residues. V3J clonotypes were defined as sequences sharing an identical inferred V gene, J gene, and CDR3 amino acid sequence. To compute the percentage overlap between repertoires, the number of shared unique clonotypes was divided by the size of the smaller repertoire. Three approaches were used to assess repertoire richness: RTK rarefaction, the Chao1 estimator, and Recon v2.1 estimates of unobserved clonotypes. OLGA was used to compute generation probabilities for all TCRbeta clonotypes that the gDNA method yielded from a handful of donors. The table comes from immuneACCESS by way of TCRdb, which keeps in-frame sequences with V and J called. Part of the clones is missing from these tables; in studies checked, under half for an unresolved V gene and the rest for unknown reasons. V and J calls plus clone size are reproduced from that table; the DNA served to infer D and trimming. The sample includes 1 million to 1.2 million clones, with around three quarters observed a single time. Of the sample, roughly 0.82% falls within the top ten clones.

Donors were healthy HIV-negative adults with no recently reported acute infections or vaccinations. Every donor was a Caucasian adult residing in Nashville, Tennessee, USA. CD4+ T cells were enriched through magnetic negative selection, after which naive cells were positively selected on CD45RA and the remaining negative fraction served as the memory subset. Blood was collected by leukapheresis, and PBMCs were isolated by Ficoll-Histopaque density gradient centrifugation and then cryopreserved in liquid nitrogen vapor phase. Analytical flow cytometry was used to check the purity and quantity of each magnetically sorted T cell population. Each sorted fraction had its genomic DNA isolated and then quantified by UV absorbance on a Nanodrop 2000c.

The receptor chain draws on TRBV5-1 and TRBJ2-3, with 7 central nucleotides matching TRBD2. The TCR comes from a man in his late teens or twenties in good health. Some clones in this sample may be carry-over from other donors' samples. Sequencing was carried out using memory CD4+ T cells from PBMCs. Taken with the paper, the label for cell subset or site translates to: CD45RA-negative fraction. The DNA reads TGCGCCAGCAGCTTGGGCGGGAGCGGGGCAGATACGCAGTATTTT. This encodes CASSLGGSGADTQYF.